This TCR beta chain came from a study of T-cell reconstitution after alpha-beta-depleted transplantation in children. This clonotype was seen only a few times. The CDR3 sequence is 16 residues long. CDR1 is KGHDR, CDR2 SFDVKD, per germline. V was clipped by 4 bases and J by 0 bases, with 11 bases between them. The authors prepared the TCRbeta library with unique molecular identifiers. TCRdb re-called the PCR reads with MiXCR, one entry per CDR3 protein. The table includes under 750,000 distinct CDR3 sequences, roughly 24% detected once. This clonotype was obtained from a boy younger than two who had a stem cell transplant for acute myeloid leukemia, so the T cells may come from the graft donor. The V gene is TRBV24-1, the J gene TRBJ2-2; D remains ambiguous. The sample in question was PBMCs, mostly from graft donor cells, obtained 360 days after TCRalphabeta/CD19-depleted stem cell transplant. CDR3 sequence reads: CATSDRAPANTGELFF. The CDR3, as DNA: TGTGCCACCAGTGACCGAGCGCCCGCGAACACCGGGGAGCTGTTTTTT.